This T cell receptor beta chain was documented in a study of T cells in tuberculosis. Libraries were prepared by immunoSEQ multiplex PCR; TCRdb keeps only in-frame clonotypes and omits some of them. The sample comprises 30,000 to 40,000 clones, approximately 89% of which are singletons, and roughly 2.4% rests with the top ten. Germline V gene sequence: CDR1 SEHNR, CDR2 FQNEAQ (reference sequence). The CDR3 contains 14 residues. Trimming cost V 3 bases and J 5 bases, with 13 bases left between them. Sequenced sample: PBMCs. This chain links TRBV7-9 with TRBJ2-5, with a possible D match to TRBD2 (5 bases). This TCR was recovered from a donor aged 10-35 years with latent tuberculosis or without tuberculosis infection. CDR3 in DNA: TGTGCCAGCAGCTTCATACGGGGTGTGGAGACCCAGTACTTC. It yields the protein CASSFIRGVETQYF.